What follows is one T cell receptor (beta chain) and its context. This specimen belongs to a study of shared clonotypes between healthy human individuals. CD45RO-negative, CCR7-selected cells formed the naive CD8 fraction, which excluded terminally differentiated effector memory CD45RA+ cells. The table came from immunoSEQ multiplex PCR; TCRdb's copy has only in-frame clones and leaves some out. The sample shows approximately 810,000 clones, 92% of them seen only once. Sequenced sample: naive CD8+ T cells sorted from blood. This sequence was found in a man between 25 and 39 years old in good health.

The CDR3, as DNA: TGTGCCACCAGCAGACATCCTAGCGGGAGAGTATACAATGAGCAGTTCTTC. This encodes CATSRHPSGRVYNEQFF. V is TRBV15 and J is TRBJ2-1; 10 bases fit TRBD2. The CDR3 spans 17 residues. The germline V gene has CDR1 LNHNV and CDR2 YYDKDF (reference sequence). The V gene end was trimmed by 2 bases and the J gene end by 4 bases; junction bases not matched to a gene: 8.